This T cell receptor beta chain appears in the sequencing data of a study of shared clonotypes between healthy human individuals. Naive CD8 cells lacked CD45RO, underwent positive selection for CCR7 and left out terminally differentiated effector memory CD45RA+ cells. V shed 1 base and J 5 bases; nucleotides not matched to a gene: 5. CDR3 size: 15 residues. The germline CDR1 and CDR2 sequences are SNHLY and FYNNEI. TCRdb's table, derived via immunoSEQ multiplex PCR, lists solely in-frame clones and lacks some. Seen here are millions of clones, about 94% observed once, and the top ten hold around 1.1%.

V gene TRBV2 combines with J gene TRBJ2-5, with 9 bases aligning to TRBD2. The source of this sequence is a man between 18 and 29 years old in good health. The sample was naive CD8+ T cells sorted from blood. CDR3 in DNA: TGTGCCAGCAGTGAAGGAAGCGGGAGGCGGGAGACCCAGTACTTC. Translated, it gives CASSEGSGRRETQYF.